Listed here is a single T cell receptor (beta chain). The antigen remains unidentified. This record belongs to a study of CD8 T cells in Susac syndrome. In the study overall: Susac syndrome patients were untreated, on corticosteroids with some adding intravenous immunoglobulin, or on intravenous immunoglobulin only. The study, taken as a whole, reports: Only a relatively small number of individuals were included in the TCR sequencing and HLA analysis. Susac syndrome CD8+ repertoires were clonally expanded, most strongly in CD8+ TEMRA cells.

The RNA input was about 0.45 to 1 ug, and it was reverse transcribed with random hexamers. immunoSEQ multiplex PCR amplified TCR beta CDR3 across 54 Vbeta, 13 Jbeta. TCRdb ran MiXCR on the immunoSEQ multiplex PCR reads and lists one entry per CDR3 protein. The sample consists of about 190,000 distinct CDR3 sequences, over 90% of them appearing once. Sequencing input: CD8+ T cells from PBMCs. The receptor was isolated from a human donor with Susac syndrome.

CDR3 nucleotides: TGCAGTGCTGACACTGGATGGGGCAATGAGCAGTTCTTC. Encoded protein: CSADTGWGNEQFF. The chain couples TRBV20-1 to TRBJ2-1; no clear D gene. CDR3 length: 13 amino acids. Trimming shortened V by 5 bases and J by 6 bases, and 14 bases separated the two germline ends. Germline V lookup: CDR1 DFQATT, CDR2 SNEGSKA (reference sequence).